Listed below are T cell receptor beta chains from one sample, sequenced in a study of blood T cell repertoires in COVID-19. Data came from immunoSEQ multiplex PCR; TCRdb stores just in-frame clones and leaves some out. The sample records 54,000 or so clones, 87% being singletons. The sample comprised peripheral blood. These receptors originate from a man between 50 and 59 years old with active COVID-19. Both conserved end residues are part of each CDR3. Fields, in order: D gene, J gene, V gene, clone size, CDR3 DNA, CDR3 protein. D genes are given only for firm matches. The size of a clone is reported for some rows only, either as once, few or many, or as a class for expanded clones.

d_gene: -; j_gene: TRBJ2-7; v_gene: TRBV9; abundance: -; CDR3nt: TGTGCCAGCAGCTCCCCCCGCTCCTACGAGCAGTACTTC; CDR3aa: CASSSPRSYEQYF
d_gene: -; j_gene: TRBJ2-7; v_gene: TRBV6-1; abundance: once; CDR3nt: TGTGCCAGCAGTGGCCGCCCGTGGGCCCCTACCTACGAGCAGTACTTC; CDR3aa: CASSGRPWAPTYEQYF
d_gene: -; j_gene: TRBJ2-7; v_gene: TRBV9; abundance: few; CDR3nt: TGTGCCAGCAGCTCCAGGGGATCCTACGAGCAGTACTTC; CDR3aa: CASSSRGSYEQYF
d_gene: -; j_gene: TRBJ1-1; v_gene: TRBV20-1; abundance: -; CDR3nt: TGCAGTGCTAGAGAGCCCGCGTCTTTCTTT; CDR3aa: CSAREPASFF
d_gene: TRBD1; j_gene: TRBJ1-5; v_gene: TRBV30; abundance: few; CDR3nt: TGTGCCTGGAGGGGACAGGGGGAGGCTCAGCCCCAGCATTTT; CDR3aa: CAWRGQGEAQPQHF
d_gene: TRBD1; j_gene: TRBJ1-3; v_gene: TRBV30; abundance: -; CDR3nt: TGTGCCTGGAGTGTACAACAGGGGGCCTCTGGAAACACCATATATTTT; CDR3aa: CAWSVQQGASGNTIYF
d_gene: TRBD1; j_gene: TRBJ1-3; v_gene: TRBV5-1; abundance: -; CDR3nt: TGCGCCAGCAGCGAACAGGGGTTCTCTGGAAACACCATATATTTT; CDR3aa: CASSEQGFSGNTIYF
d_gene: -; j_gene: TRBJ1-5; v_gene: TRBV7-9; abundance: -; CDR3nt: TGTGCCAGCAGCCCAGAGGCCCGAGGCAATCAGCCCCAGCATTTT; CDR3aa: CASSPEARGNQPQHF
d_gene: -; j_gene: TRBJ2-1; v_gene: TRBV21-1; abundance: -; CDR3nt: TGTGCCAGCAGCAAAGCGCGATGTCTAGCGGGGGCTTACAATGAGCAGTTCTTC; CDR3aa: CASSKARCLAGAYNEQFF
d_gene: -; j_gene: TRBJ1-2; v_gene: TRBV9; abundance: -; CDR3nt: TGTGCCAGCAGCGTGAGCGGGGCTAACTATGGCTACACCTTC; CDR3aa: CASSVSGANYGYTF
d_gene: -; j_gene: TRBJ1-1; v_gene: TRBV5-1; abundance: -; CDR3nt: TGCGCCAGCACCTTTTCGGGCACTGAAGCTTTCTTT; CDR3aa: CASTFSGTEAFF
d_gene: TRBD1; j_gene: TRBJ1-1; v_gene: TRBV28; abundance: -; CDR3nt: TGTGCCAGCAGGGACAGGGGTGGGCTGAACACTGAAGCTTTCTTT; CDR3aa: CASRDRGGLNTEAFF
d_gene: TRBD1; j_gene: TRBJ1-2; v_gene: TRBV29-1; abundance: -; CDR3nt: TGCAGCGCGAGGGACAGGGATGGCTACACCTTC; CDR3aa: CSARDRDGYTF
d_gene: TRBD1; j_gene: TRBJ2-7; v_gene: TRBV5-4; abundance: -; CDR3nt: TGTGCCAGCAGCCCTGGGACAGGAGCACCCTACGAGCAGTACTTC; CDR3aa: CASSPGTGAPYEQYF
d_gene: -; j_gene: TRBJ2-7; v_gene: TRBV28; abundance: -; CDR3nt: TGTGCCAGCTCGAGGGTCTCCTACGAGCAGTACTTC; CDR3aa: CASSRVSYEQYF
d_gene: TRBD1; j_gene: TRBJ1-5; v_gene: TRBV4-1; abundance: -; CDR3nt: TGCGCCAGCAGCCCCGTAGGGGGCGCGGTTCAGCCCCAGCATTTT; CDR3aa: CASSPVGGAVQPQHF
d_gene: TRBD2; j_gene: TRBJ2-2; v_gene: TRBV19; abundance: once; CDR3nt: TGTGCCAGTACCCTCTGGAGTAGCGGGGCTAACACCGGGGAGCTGTTTTTT; CDR3aa: CASTLWSSGANTGELFF
d_gene: TRBD1; j_gene: TRBJ1-1; v_gene: TRBV7-9; abundance: -; CDR3nt: TGTGCCAGCAGCTTTTGGGACAGGGTAACTGAAGCTTTCTTT; CDR3aa: CASSFWDRVTEAFF
d_gene: -; j_gene: TRBJ1-2; v_gene: TRBV7-8; abundance: -; CDR3nt: TGTGCCAGCAGCTTAGAGGCAGGGTCTAACTATGGCTACACCTTC; CDR3aa: CASSLEAGSNYGYTF
d_gene: TRBD1; j_gene: TRBJ1-3; v_gene: TRBV7-9; abundance: few; CDR3nt: TGTGCCAGCAGCCCCCGACAGGGGGCGGTTAGAAACACCATATATTTT; CDR3aa: CASSPRQGAVRNTIYF
d_gene: TRBD1; j_gene: TRBJ2-7; v_gene: TRBV9; abundance: -; CDR3nt: TGTGCCAGCAGCGTATCTGGGCAGGGGGCCTCCTACGAGCAGTACTTC; CDR3aa: CASSVSGQGASYEQYF
d_gene: TRBD2; j_gene: TRBJ2-1; v_gene: TRBV28; abundance: -; CDR3nt: TGTGCCAGCAGTGCAACTAGCGGGAGCTCCTACAATGAGCAGTTCTTC; CDR3aa: CASSATSGSSYNEQFF